This TCR beta chain was identified during a study of blood T cell repertoires in COVID-19. This CDR3 is 17 amino acids long. CDR1 and CDR2 (germline): MNHEY, SVGEGT. V lost 0 bases and J lost 0, with 15 bases in between. In the study's own analysis: Amplified reference gene primers provided the basis for estimating nucleated cell counts. The table came from immunoSEQ multiplex PCR; TCRdb's copy has only in-frame clones and leaves some out. That table supplies the V and J calls and clone size; D and trimming were determined from the DNA. In the table there are roughly 340,000 clones, roughly 90% of which are singletons. Enrolled during active infection, Seattle patients were then followed longitudinally.

V and J are TRBV6-2 or TRBV6-3 and TRBJ2-7; D call uncertain. Sequencing was performed on peripheral blood. This sequence was found in a woman aged 70-85 years with COVID-19, enrolled during active disease. The CDR3 coding sequence is TGTGCCAGCAGTTACTCCTTCAAATCAGGATCCTCCTACGAGCAGTACTTC. Protein sequence: CASSYSFKSGSSYEQYF.